This is a list of T cell receptor beta chains from one sample in a study of blood T cell repertoires in COVID-19. The assay was immunoSEQ multiplex PCR, and TCRdb's table has in-frame clones only and misses some. The top ten hold 4% to 5.5% of the sample, which has around 100,000 clones, around 81% seen once. The specimen sequenced was peripheral blood. These receptors were obtained from a man at least 80 years old with COVID-19, enrolled during active disease. CDR3s include the opening cysteine and the closing phenylalanine or tryptophan. Fields, in order: clone size, D gene, V gene, J gene, CDR3 DNA, CDR3 protein. A D gene is named only where the DNA matches it firmly. Not all rows give a size; the values are once, few, many and, for expanded clones, a class.

.,.,TRBV5-6,TRBJ2-1,TGTGCCAGCGGGCGACGGGACTCCGTGGGGAATGAGCAGTTCTTC,CASGRRDSVGNEQFF
.,TRBD2,TRBV28,TRBJ2-7,TGTGCCAGCAGTTTCTGGGGGGGCTCCTACGAGCAGTACTTC,CASSFWGGSYEQYF
.,.,TRBV5-4,TRBJ2-3,TGTGCCAGCAGCTTGGAAACCCAAAGAGTCGCAGATACGCAGTATTTT,CASSLETQRVADTQYF
.,.,TRBV11-2,TRBJ2-1,TGTGCCAGCAGCCTCCACCGGGACAATGAGCAGTTCTTC,CASSLHRDNEQFF
.,.,TRBV30,TRBJ1-4,TGTGCCTGGAGTGTACCGGTGGGACTTAATGAAAAACTGTTTTTT,CAWSVPVGLNEKLFF
few,TRBD2,TRBV4-1,TRBJ2-1,TGCGCCAGCAGCCAAGGGACTAGGACAAAGAGTGAGCAGTTCTTC,CASSQGTRTKSEQFF
.,.,TRBV4-3,TRBJ1-4,TGCGCCAGCAGCCAAGAAACGGGTATAGGTGAAAAACTGTTTTTT,CASSQETGIGEKLFF
.,TRBD2,TRBV3-1/TRBV3-2,TRBJ2-7,TGTGCCAGCAGCCACCCCCCCGGGACTAGCGTCTCCTACGAGCAGTACTTC,CASSHPPGTSVSYEQYF
many,TRBD2,TRBV10-3,TRBJ2-7,TGTGCCATCAGTGATTTAGGCGGGAGGTCGATGGTCGAGCAGTACTTC,CAISDLGGRSMVEQYF
once,.,TRBV6-5,TRBJ1-1,TGTGCCAGCAGAGTCACAGGCGTAGGGAACACTGAAGCTTTCTTT,CASRVTGVGNTEAFF
.,.,TRBV7-6,TRBJ2-1,TGTGCCAGCAGCTTAATCGGGGGCTCCTACAATGAGCAGTTCTTC,CASSLIGGSYNEQFF
.,.,TRBV11-2,TRBJ2-1,TGTGCCAGCAGCTTGTCCCTTTTAGCGACTTCCTACAATGAGCAGTTCTTC,CASSLSLLATSYNEQFF
once,TRBD1,TRBV30,TRBJ1-6,TGTGCCTGGAGCCTAGGGACAGGGATTTCACCCCTCCACTTT,CAWSLGTGISPLHF
.,TRBD1,TRBV27,TRBJ2-2,TGTGCCAGCTGCGGCAAAGGGGAAGGGACAGGGGGTATCGGCGGGGAGCTGTTTTTT,CASCGKGEGTGGIGGELFF
.,TRBD1,TRBV4-2,TRBJ1-2,TGTGCCAGCAGCCAAGATGGGGACAGAATCGGCTATGGCTACACCTTC,CASSQDGDRIGYGYTF
once,.,TRBV5-1,TRBJ2-7,TGCGCCAGCAGCTTGGATTCAAACTCCCGATACGAGCAGTACTTC,CASSLDSNSRYEQYF
.,TRBD1,TRBV6-2/TRBV6-3,TRBJ2-2,TGTGCCAGCAGTTGGGACAGTAACACCGGGGAGCTGTTTTTT,CASSWDSNTGELFF
.,.,TRBV30,TRBJ1-1,TGTGCCGGGTCAGGATGGGTCACTGAAGCTTTCTTT,CAGSGWVTEAFF
.,.,TRBV27,TRBJ1-1,TGTGCCAGCAGTTTATCTAGGGGATTGGGGTACACTGAAGCTTTCTTT,CASSLSRGLGYTEAFF
few,TRBD1,TRBV5-1,TRBJ2-7,TGCGCCAGCAGCTCCGGGACAGGACCCTACGAGCAGTACTTC,CASSSGTGPYEQYF
once,TRBD1,TRBV9,TRBJ1-3,TGTGCCAGCAGCGTAGGGGACAGGGTCGGAAACACCATATATTTT,CASSVGDRVGNTIYF
.,TRBD1,TRBV19,TRBJ1-3,TGTGCCAGTAGTAGGACAGGGAGAAGCTCTGGAAACACCATATATTTT,CASSRTGRSSGNTIYF
.,TRBD2,TRBV7-6,TRBJ2-2,TGTGCCAGCAGCTTGGGGCGGGGGGCCGACACCGGGGAGCTGTTTTTT,CASSLGRGADTGELFF
.,TRBD1,TRBV5-5,TRBJ1-2,TGTGCCAGCAGCTCAACGAAGGGGGACAGGGCCTATGGCTACACCTTC,CASSSTKGDRAYGYTF
.,.,TRBV19,TRBJ2-5,TGTGCCAGTAGCCCGGGGGGCAAAGAGACCCAGTACTTC,CASSPGGKETQYF
.,.,TRBV5-5,TRBJ2-7,TGTGCCAGCAGCTTGGACAGGGCGTATCTCGAGCAGTACTTC,CASSLDRAYLEQYF
.,TRBD2,TRBV2,TRBJ2-2,TGTGCCAGCAGTGGTGAGTGGGGAATGATAGCGGGAAAAGGATCCGGGGAGCTGTTTTTT,CASSGEWGMIAGKGSGELFF
.,.,TRBV19,TRBJ1-2,TGTGCCAGTAGTTCGCGTCAGGGGAGCTATGGCTACACCTTC,CASSSRQGSYGYTF
.,TRBD2,TRBV7-2,TRBJ2-3,TGTGCCAGCAGCCCTCGACTAGCGGGCACGCAGTATTTT,CASSPRLAGTQYF
few,TRBD1,TRBV10-3,TRBJ1-1,TGTGCCTCTCAGGGGGGCCGAATGAACACTGAAGCTTTCTTT,CASQGGRMNTEAFF
.,.,TRBV3-1/TRBV3-2,TRBJ2-1,TGTGCCAGCAGCCAAGCGGCAGGGACTCCGTTCTTC,CASSQAAGTPFF
once,TRBD1,TRBV7-2,TRBJ2-3,TGTGCCAGCAGCATACAGGGGGCGAGTGGCACAGATACGCAGTATTTT,CASSIQGASGTDTQYF
once,.,TRBV28,TRBJ2-1,TGTGCCAGCAGTTGGAGGGCAGCCATGGATGAGCAGTTCTTC,CASSWRAAMDEQFF
.,TRBD1,TRBV11-3,TRBJ2-3,TGTGCCAGCAGCAGGACAGGGACCACAGATACGCAGTATTTT,CASSRTGTTDTQYF
.,.,TRBV5-4,TRBJ1-6,TGTGCCAGCAGCCTCCGTGGGGCGCATGATTCACCCCTCCACTTT,CASSLRGAHDSPLHF
few,TRBD2,TRBV7-8,TRBJ2-3,TGTGCCAGCAGCTCGATCGGTAGCGGGATTCTAACAGATACGCAGTATTTT,CASSSIGSGILTDTQYF
.,.,TRBV7-2,TRBJ2-2,TGTGCCAGCAGCTTAGGGCCAGCGAACACCGGGGAGCTGTTTTTT,CASSLGPANTGELFF
.,TRBD1,TRBV5-4,TRBJ1-2,TGTGCCAGCAGCCCGGCCTACAGGGGTTATGGCTACACCTTC,CASSPAYRGYGYTF
.,TRBD1,TRBV5-1,TRBJ2-2,TGCGCCAGCAGCGTCGACAGGGTTGGAACCGGGGAGCTGTTTTTT,CASSVDRVGTGELFF
.,TRBD1,TRBV4-2,TRBJ1-3,TGTGCCAGCAGCCAGGGACAGGGTCCCTTCTCTGGAAACACCATATATTTT,CASSQGQGPFSGNTIYF
.,.,TRBV30,TRBJ1-1,TGTGCCTGGAGTCCCTTGAGCACCACTGAAGCTTTCTTT,CAWSPLSTTEAFF
.,.,TRBV7-9,TRBJ2-7,TGTGCCAGCAGCTCGACCGGGGCCTACGAGCAGTACTTC,CASSSTGAYEQYF
.,TRBD2,TRBV12-5,TRBJ2-1,TGTGCTAGTGCGAGGACGGGACTACCCTTTAATGAGCAGTTCTTC,CASARTGLPFNEQFF
.,.,TRBV7-8,TRBJ1-2,TGTGCCAGCAGCTCCGGCGGGGGCGCGGACTATGGCTACACCTTC,CASSSGGGADYGYTF
.,.,TRBV3-1/TRBV3-2,TRBJ1-1,TGTGCCAGCAGCCAAGCCGACCGCCAGGATACTGAAGCTTTCTTT,CASSQADRQDTEAFF
.,TRBD1,TRBV5-4,TRBJ2-1,TGTGCCAGCAGCACGGGGACAGGGGCGGGTGAGCAGTTCTTC,CASSTGTGAGEQFF